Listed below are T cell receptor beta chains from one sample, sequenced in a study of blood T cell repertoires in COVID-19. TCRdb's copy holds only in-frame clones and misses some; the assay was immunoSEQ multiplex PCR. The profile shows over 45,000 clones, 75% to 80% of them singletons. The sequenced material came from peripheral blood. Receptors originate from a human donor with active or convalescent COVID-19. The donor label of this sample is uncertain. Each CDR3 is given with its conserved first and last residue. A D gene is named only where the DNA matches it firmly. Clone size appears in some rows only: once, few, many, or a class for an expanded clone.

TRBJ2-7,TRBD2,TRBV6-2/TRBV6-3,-,TGTGCCAGCAGTTACCCAACCCCCCCTCCCCCGGGAGGTAGGTACGAGCAGTACTTC,CASSYPTPPPPGGRYEQYF
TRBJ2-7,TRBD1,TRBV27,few,TGTGCCAGCAGTTTTACGGGACAGGGGGATCTCGAGCAGTACTTC,CASSFTGQGDLEQYF
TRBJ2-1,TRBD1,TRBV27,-,TGTGCCAGCAGCCAGGACAGGAGGAGCTACAATGAGCAGTTCTTC,CASSQDRRSYNEQFF
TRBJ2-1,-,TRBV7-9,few,TGTGCCAGCAGCTTGAACACCTACAATGAGCAGTTCTTC,CASSLNTYNEQFF
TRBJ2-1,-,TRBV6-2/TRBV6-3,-,TGTGCCAGCAGCCCCGGTGACAATGAGCAGTTCTTC,CASSPGDNEQFF
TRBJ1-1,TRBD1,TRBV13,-,TGTGCCAGCAGCCCAGGGGGCGCGGGCACTGAAGCTTTCTTT,CASSPGGAGTEAFF
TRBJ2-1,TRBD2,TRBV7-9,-,TGTGCCAGCAGCGGGGGACTAGCTGGCAATGAGCAGTTCTTC,CASSGGLAGNEQFF
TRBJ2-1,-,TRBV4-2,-,TGTGCCAGCAGCCAAGAGGACATTCAAGGCTCCTACAATGAGCAGTTCTTC,CASSQEDIQGSYNEQFF
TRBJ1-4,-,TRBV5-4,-,TGTGCCAGCAGCTTGGGGGGGGGAGGAAATGAAAAACTGTTTTTT,CASSLGGGGNEKLFF
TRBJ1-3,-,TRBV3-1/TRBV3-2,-,TGTGCCAGCAGCCAAGATCGCGACTACCTCTCTGGAAACACCATATATTTT,CASSQDRDYLSGNTIYF
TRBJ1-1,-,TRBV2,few,TGTGCCAGCAGAACTAGGGGGGGGAACACTGAAGCTTTCTTT,CASRTRGGNTEAFF
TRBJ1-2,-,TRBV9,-,TGTGCCAGCAGCGGAGCAGGGGAAGGGTATGGCTACACCTTC,CASSGAGEGYGYTF
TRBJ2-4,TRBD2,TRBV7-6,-,TGTGCCAGCAGCTTATCGGCTAGCGGGAGTTACATTCAGTACTTC,CASSLSASGSYIQYF
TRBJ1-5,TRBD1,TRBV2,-,TGTGCCACGGGGACAGAGTTGAACAATCAGCCCCAGCATTTT,CATGTELNNQPQHF
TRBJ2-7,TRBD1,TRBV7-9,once,TGTGCCAGCAGCTTTCTACAGGGGTCCTCCTACGAGCAGTACTTC,CASSFLQGSSYEQYF
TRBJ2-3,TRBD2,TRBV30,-,TGTGCCTGGACTCAAAAGGGACTAGCAACAGATACGCAGTATTTT,CAWTQKGLATDTQYF
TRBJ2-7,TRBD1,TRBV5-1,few,TGCGCCAGCAGCAAACAGGGGGGCGCCCCCTACGAGCAGTACTTC,CASSKQGGAPYEQYF
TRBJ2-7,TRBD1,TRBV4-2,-,TGTGCCAGCAGCCAAGACAGGGGGCCCTACGAGCAGTACTTC,CASSQDRGPYEQYF